This T cell receptor beta chain was captured by sequencing in a study of shared clonotypes between healthy human individuals. Study background: Per-donor plates numbered three CD4 naive, three CD4 memory, two CD8 naive and one CD8 memory.

Sequencing was performed with immunoSEQ multiplex PCR; in TCRdb, only in-frame clones are kept and a portion is missing. Among more than 2,000,000 clones listed, 85% to 95% were seen once. Germline CDR1 is SGHAT and CDR2 is FQNNGV. V was clipped by 2 bases and J by 4 bases, with 10 bases between them. The CDR3 spans 14 residues. Whole-study findings and limits: Memory subsets generally showed lower estimated richness than naive subsets.

Note on this clone: Its antigen is still unknown.

Sequencing used naive CD4+ T cells from PBMCs. Indicated subset: CD45RA+ positively selected. The chain uses TRBV11-2 and TRBJ2-3; D is undetermined. The sequence was obtained from a man in his late teens or twenties in good health. Some clones in this sample may be carry-over from other donors' samples. DNA of the CDR3: TGTGCCAGCAGCTTAACAGCTGGAGCAGATACGCAGTATTTT. This encodes CASSLTAGADTQYF.